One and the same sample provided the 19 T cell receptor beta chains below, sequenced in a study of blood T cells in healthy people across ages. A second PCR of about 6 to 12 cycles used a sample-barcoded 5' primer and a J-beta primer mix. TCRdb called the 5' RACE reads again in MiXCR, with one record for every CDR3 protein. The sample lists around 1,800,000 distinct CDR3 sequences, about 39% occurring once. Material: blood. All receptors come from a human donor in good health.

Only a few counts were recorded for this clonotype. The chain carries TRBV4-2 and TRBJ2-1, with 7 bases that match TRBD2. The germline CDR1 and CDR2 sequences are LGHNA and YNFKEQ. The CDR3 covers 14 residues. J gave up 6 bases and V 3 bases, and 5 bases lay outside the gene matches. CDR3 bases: TGTGCCAGCAGCCATCCGGGGGGAGGCAATGAGCAGTTCTTC. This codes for CASSHPGGGNEQFF.

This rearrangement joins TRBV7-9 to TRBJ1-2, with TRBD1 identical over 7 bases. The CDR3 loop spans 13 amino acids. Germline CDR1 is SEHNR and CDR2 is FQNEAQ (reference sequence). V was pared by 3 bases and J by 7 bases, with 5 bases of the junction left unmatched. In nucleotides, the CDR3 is TGTGCCAGCAGCTTGGGGCACAGGGGTGGCTACACCTTC. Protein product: CASSLGHRGGYTF.

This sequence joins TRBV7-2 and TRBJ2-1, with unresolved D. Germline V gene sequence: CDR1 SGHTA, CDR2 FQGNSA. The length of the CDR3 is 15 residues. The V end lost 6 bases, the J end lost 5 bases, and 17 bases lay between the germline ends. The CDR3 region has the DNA TGTGCCAGCAGTACATTTCGGTCGTGGGACAATGAGCAGTTCTTC. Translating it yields CASSTFRSWDNEQFF.

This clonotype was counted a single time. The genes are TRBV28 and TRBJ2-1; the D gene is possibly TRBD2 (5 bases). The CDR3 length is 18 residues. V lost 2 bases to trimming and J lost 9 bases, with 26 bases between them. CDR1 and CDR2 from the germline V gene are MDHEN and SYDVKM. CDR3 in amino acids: CASSLIVPRPSRRVEQFF. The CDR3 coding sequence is TGTGCCAGCAGTTTAATCGTCCCGCGCCCCTCACGGCGGGTTGAGCAGTTCTTC.

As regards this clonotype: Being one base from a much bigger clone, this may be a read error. Written as DNA, the CDR3 is TGCGCCAGCAGCCAAGATGGGTCTAGCGGCTACAATGAGCAGTTCTTC. Translating it yields CASSQDGSSGYNEQFF. The genes are TRBV4-3 and TRBJ2-1, with 7 positions matching TRBD2. The CDR3 contains 16 residues. Germline-derived CDR1 and CDR2 are LGHNA and YSLEER. The junction had 5 bases not matched to a gene; V was cut back by 0 bases and J by 3 bases.

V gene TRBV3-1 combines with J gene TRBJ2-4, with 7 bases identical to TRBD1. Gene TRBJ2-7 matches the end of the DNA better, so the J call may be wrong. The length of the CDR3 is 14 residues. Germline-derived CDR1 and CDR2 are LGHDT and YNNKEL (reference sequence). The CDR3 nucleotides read TGTGCCAGCAGCCGACTGGGACAGACCTACGAGCAGTACTTC. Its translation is CASSRLGQTYEQYF.

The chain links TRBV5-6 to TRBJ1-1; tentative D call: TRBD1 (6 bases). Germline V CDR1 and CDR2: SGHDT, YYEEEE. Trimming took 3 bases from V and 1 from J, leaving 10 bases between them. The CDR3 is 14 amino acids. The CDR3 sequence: CASSWDIRNTEAFF. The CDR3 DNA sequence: TGTGCCAGCAGCTGGGACATACGGAACACTGAAGCTTTCTTT.

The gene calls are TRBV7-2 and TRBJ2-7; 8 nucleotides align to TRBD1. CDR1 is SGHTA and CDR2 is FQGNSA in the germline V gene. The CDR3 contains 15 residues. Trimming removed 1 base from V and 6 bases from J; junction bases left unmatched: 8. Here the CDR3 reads CASSLGQGRLSEQYF. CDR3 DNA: TGTGCCAGCAGCTTAGGACAGGGGCGCCTGAGCGAGCAGTACTTC.

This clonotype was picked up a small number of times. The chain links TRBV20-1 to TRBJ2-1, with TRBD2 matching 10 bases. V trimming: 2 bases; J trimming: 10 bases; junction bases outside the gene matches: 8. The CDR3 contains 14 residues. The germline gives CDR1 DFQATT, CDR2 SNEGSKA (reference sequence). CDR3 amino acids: CSARTLAGLGEQFF. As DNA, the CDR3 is TGCAGTGCTAGAACACTAGCGGGGTTGGGGGAGCAGTTCTTC.

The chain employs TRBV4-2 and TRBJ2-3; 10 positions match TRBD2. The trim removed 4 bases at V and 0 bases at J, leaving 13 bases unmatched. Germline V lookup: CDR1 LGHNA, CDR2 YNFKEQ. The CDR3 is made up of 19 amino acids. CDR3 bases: TGTGCCAGCAGCCCCCCCGGGGCTAGCGGGGGTTCCAGCACAGATACGCAGTATTTT. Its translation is CASSPPGASGGSSTDTQYF.

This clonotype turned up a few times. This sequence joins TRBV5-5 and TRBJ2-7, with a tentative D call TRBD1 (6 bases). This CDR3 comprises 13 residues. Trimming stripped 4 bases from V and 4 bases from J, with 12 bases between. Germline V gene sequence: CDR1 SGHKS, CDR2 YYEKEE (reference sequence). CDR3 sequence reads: CASSVDRIYEQYF. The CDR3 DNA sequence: TGTGCCAGCAGCGTCGACAGGATTTACGAGCAGTACTTC.

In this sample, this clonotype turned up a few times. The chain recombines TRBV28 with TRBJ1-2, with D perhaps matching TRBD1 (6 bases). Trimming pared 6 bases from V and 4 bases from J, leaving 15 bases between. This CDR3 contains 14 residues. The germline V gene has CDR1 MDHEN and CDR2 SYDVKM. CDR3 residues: CASSSGGPLYGYTF. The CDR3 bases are TGTGCCAGCAGCTCGGGGGGGCCCCTCTATGGCTACACCTTC.

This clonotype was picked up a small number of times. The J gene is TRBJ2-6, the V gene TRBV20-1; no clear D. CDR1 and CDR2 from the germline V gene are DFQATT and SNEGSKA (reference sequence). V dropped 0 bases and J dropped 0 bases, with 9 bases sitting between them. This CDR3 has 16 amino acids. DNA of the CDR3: TGCAGTGCTAGAGATCATAGAAGCTCTGGGGCCAACGTCCTGACTTTC. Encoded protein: CSARDHRSSGANVLTF.

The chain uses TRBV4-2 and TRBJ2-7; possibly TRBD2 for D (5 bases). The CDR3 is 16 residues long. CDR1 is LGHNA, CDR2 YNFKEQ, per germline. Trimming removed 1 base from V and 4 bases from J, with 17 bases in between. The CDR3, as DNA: TGTGCCAGCAGCCAAGCCTATCGAGGGATTGCGTACGAGCAGTACTTC. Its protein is CASSQAYRGIAYEQYF.

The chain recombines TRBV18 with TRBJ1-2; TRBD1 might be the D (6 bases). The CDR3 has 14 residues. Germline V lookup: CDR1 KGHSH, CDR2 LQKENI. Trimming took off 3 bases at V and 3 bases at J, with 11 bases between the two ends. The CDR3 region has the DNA TGTGCCAGCTCACCCAGGGGCGCCCACTATGGCTACACCTTC. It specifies CASSPRGAHYGYTF.

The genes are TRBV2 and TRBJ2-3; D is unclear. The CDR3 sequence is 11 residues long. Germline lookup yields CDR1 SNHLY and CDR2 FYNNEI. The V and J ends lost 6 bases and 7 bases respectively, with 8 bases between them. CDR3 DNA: TGTGCCAGCAGCACTTACAATACGCAGTATTTT. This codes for CASSTYNTQYF.

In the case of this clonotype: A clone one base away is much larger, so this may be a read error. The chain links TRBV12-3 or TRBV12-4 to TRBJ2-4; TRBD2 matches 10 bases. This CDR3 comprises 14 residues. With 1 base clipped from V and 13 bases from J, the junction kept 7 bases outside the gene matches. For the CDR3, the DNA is TGTGCCAGCAGTTTAGAGCGGGGGGGCCGTGAGCAGTACTTC. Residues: CASSLERGGREQYF.

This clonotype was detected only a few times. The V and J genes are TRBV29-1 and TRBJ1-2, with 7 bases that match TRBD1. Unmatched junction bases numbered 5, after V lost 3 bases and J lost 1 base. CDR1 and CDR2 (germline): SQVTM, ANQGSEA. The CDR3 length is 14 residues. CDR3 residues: CSVEGTVDNYGYTF. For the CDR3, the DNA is TGCAGCGTTGAGGGGACAGTCGATAACTATGGCTACACCTTC.

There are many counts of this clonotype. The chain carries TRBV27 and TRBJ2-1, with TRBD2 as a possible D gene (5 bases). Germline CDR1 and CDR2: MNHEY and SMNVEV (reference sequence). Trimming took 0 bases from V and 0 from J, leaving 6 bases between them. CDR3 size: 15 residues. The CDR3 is CASSLSSGSYNEQFF. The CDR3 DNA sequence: TGTGCCAGCAGTTTATCCAGCGGCTCCTACAATGAGCAGTTCTTC.